This TCR beta chain originates from a study of cytomegalovirus exposure and HLA in healthy donors. PCR involved 60 Vbeta and 13 Jbeta primers. The repertoire was sequenced with immunoSEQ multiplex PCR; TCRdb's copy has only in-frame clones and lacks some. The sample has some 110,000 clones; approximately 70% are singletons. Unrecorded immune exposures were likely, despite nominal health at sampling. Trimming left V 8 bases short and J 1 base short, with 10 bases between. Germline values: CDR1 LNHDA, CDR2 SQIVND (reference sequence). This CDR3 has 13 residues. J is TRBJ2-3 and V is TRBV19; D is possibly TRBD2 (6 bases). This receptor was obtained from a woman aged 35 to 49 in good health and CMV-seropositive. The sample consisted of PBMCs. The CDR3 DNA reads as TGTGCCAGTCAGACGGGGGGCACAGATACGCAGTATTTT. This translates into CASQTGGTDTQYF.